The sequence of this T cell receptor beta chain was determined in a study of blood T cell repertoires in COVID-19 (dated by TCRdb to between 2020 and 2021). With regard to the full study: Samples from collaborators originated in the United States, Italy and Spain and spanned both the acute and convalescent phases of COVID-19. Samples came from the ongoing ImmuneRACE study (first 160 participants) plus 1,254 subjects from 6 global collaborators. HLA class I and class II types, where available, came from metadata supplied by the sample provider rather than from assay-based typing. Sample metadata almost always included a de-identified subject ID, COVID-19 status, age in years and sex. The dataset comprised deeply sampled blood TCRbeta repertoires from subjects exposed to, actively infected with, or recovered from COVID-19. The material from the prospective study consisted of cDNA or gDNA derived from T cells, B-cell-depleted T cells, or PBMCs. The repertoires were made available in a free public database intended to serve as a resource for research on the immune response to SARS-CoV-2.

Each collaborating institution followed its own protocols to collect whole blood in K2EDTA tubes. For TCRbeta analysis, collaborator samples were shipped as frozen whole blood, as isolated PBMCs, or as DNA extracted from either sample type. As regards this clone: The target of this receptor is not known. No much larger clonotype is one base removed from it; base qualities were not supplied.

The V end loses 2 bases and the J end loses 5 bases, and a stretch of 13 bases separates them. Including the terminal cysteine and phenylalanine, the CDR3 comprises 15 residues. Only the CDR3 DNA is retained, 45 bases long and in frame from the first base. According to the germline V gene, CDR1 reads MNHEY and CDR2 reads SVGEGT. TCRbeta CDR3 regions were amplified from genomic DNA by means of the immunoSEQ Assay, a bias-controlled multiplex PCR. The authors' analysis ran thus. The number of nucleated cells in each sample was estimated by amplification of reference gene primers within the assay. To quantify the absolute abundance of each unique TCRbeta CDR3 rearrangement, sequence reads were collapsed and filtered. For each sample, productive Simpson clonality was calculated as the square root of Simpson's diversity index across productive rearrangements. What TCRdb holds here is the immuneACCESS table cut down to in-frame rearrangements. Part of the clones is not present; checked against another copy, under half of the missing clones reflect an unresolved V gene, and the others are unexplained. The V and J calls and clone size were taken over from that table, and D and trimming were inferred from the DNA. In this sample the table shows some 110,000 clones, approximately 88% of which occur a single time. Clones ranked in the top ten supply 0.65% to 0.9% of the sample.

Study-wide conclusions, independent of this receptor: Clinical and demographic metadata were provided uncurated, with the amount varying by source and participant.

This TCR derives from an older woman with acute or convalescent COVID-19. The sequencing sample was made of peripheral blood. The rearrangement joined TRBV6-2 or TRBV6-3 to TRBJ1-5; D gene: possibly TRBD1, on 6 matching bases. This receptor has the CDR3 CASSYVRGRDQPQHF. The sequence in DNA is TGTGCCAGCAGTTACGTCAGGGGAAGGGATCAGCCCCAGCATTTT.